Listed below are T cell receptor beta chains from one sample, sequenced in a study of cytomegalovirus exposure and HLA in healthy donors. Assay: immunoSEQ multiplex PCR; the TCRdb copy retains only in-frame clones and omits some. The sample lists approximately 100,000 clones; roughly two thirds were seen once. Sequenced: PBMCs. These receptors were collected from a female donor in good health and CMV-seronegative. Each CDR3 is given with its conserved first and last residue. The order of the fields is D gene, V gene, CDR3 protein. The D gene is left open where the match is weak.

. | TRBV7-2 | CASSLTTNSNQPQHF
TRBD1 | TRBV29-1 | CSVEEFEATGGEDGYTF
. | TRBV19 | CASSIVLDIEGNEQFF
TRBD2 | TRBV19 | CASSDPLAGSSTDTQYF
TRBD2 | TRBV18 | CASSLSGTSGWAKNIQYF
. | TRBV6-6 | CASSYSAAEEGYEQYF
TRBD1 | TRBV25-1 | CASSLGTATYGYTF
. | TRBV7-3 | CASSLNALTDTQYF
TRBD2 | TRBV6-4 | CASSGGTSVDEQFF
. | TRBV29-1 | CSVAKEPETQYF
. | TRBV10-3 | CAITGAANTEAFF
. | TRBV7-9 | CASSPTRGDGGAFF
. | TRBV7-2 | CASSLYGANTEAFF
TRBD1 | TRBV29-1 | CSVEGQENTEAFF